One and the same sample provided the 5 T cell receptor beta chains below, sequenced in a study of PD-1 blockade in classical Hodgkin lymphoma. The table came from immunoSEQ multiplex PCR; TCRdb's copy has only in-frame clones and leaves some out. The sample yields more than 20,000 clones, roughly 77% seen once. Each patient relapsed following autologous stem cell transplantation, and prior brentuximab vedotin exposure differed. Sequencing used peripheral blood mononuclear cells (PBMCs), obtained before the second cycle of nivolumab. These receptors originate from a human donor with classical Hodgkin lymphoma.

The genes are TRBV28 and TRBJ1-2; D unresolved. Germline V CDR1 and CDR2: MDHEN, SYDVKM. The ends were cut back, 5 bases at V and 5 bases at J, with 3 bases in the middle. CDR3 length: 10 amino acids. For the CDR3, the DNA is TGTGCCAGCAGTGATTATGGCTACACCTTC. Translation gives CASSDYGYTF.

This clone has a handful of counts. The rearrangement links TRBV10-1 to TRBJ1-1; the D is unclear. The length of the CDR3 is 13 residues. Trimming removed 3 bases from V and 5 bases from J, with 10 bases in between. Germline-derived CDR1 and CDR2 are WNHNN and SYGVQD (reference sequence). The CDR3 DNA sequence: TGCGCCAGCAGTGAAAGTATCAGTACTGAAGCTTTCTTT. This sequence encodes CASSESISTEAFF.

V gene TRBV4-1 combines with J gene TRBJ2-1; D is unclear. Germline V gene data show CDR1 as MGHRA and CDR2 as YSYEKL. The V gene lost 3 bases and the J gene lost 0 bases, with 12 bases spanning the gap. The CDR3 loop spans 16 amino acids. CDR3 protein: CASSHFEESSYNEQFF. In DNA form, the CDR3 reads TGCGCCAGCAGCCACTTTGAGGAGAGCTCCTACAATGAGCAGTTCTTC.

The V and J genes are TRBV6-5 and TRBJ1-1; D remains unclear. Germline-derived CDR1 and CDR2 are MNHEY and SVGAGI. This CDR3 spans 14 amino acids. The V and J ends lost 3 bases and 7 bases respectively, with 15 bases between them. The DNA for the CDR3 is TGTGCCAGCAGTTATATCTCCAAGCGGGGTGAAGCTTTCTTT. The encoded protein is CASSYISKRGEAFF.

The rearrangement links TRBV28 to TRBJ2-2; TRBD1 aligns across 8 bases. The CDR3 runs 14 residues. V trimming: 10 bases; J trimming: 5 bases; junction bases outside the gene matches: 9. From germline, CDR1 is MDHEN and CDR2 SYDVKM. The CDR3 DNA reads TGTGCCATCTCGGCAGGGGGCTTAACCGGGGAGCTGTTTTTT. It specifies CAISAGGLTGELFF.